This TCR beta chain was retrieved from a study of blood T cells in healthy people across ages (dated by TCRdb to between 2014 and 2016). Describing the broader study: Template switching captured roughly one uniquely barcoded TCR beta cDNA molecule per two T cells in model experiments. Age-related changes in TCR beta repertoire diversity were measured in the study by deep sequencing normalized with unique cDNA molecular identifiers. The donors were split into four age groups: young (average 16 years), middle-aged (about 40), aged (about 56) and long-lived (under 85). Donors of different ages were randomly distributed across sequencing lanes to avoid experimental bias. Two additional independent replicas of 1 million unique cDNA reads from the same blood draw were analyzed for two donors (one aged 18 to 30 and one aged 80 or older).

What the study reported, not specific to this receptor: Compared with the aged group, the long-lived group had more naive CD4+ T cells, fewer expanded clones and increased TCR diversity, a pattern suggesting age selection. Observed TCR beta diversity per million T cells fell roughly linearly with age, and a significant reduction was already apparent by age approximately 40. Estimates of total diversity based on one million sequenced T cells were regarded as lower bounds and as underestimates. Since profiling was done on bulk unsorted PBMCs, naive and antigen-experienced compartments could not be conclusively compared. Donor CMV infection status was unknown, potentially confounding age-related changes in expanded clonotypes. Observed TCR beta diversity correlated strongly with the percentage of naive T cells measured by flow cytometry.

About this clonotype itself: It lacks a known antigen. No base quality information exists; no much larger clone differs at one position.

The donors were 40 or so Caucasian individuals from Russia, aged roughly 6 to 100 years, who were systemically healthy. Each donor gave around 9 milliliters of peripheral blood, collected into EDTA-treated Vacutainer tubes. Ficoll-Paque density-gradient centrifugation was used to isolate PBMCs, with at least 7 million per sample. Total RNA was extracted from PBMCs with Trizol reagent, with at least 5.5 micrograms obtained per sample. For every donor, an aliquot of PBMCs went through flow cytometry to measure the percentages of naive CD45RAhigh/CD27high T cells. The CDR3 holds 13 amino acids from the cysteine to the phenylalanine. Solely the CDR3 DNA is kept, with 39 bases framed from the first base. Trimmed from V: 6 bases; trimmed from J: 0 bases; junction bases lacking a gene match: 2. From a lookup of the germline V gene, CDR1 and CDR2 are MNHNS and SASEGT. To prepare the library, 5' RACE was applied. The instrument given in TCRdb is Illumina HiSeq 2500. The second PCR ran for about 6 to 12 cycles and used a J-beta primer mix along with a sample-barcoded 5' primer. A unique molecular identifier was introduced onto each TCR beta cDNA molecule by a template-switch 5' adaptor carrying 12 random nucleotides. Each sample yielded at least 2.5 million CDR3-containing paired-end reads. All of the RNA was converted into first-strand cDNA using the Mint cDNA synthesis kit, with a TRBC-specific oligonucleotide serving as the primer. Following uracil-DNA glycosylase treatment, a first 18-cycle PCR with universal primers M1SS and BC2_uni_R was performed on all cDNA. In the paper's pipeline: Each sample was normalized by randomly selecting 1 million high-quality reads, each carrying a distinct molecular identifier. Instead of being binned into consensus sequences, reads that shared molecular identifiers were thrown out. CDR3 identification, clonotype clustering and error correction used MiTCR with a Q25 quality threshold and the strictest error-elimination algorithm. Lower-bound total TCR beta diversity was estimated with a nonparametric unseen species model using Euler transformation. TCRdb reworked the public reads: Q25 trimming with fastp, MiXCR clone assembly, productive beta chains retained. CDR3 protein duplicates are merged, each entry listing the most common genes and DNA. It is TCRdb's table, rather than the study itself, that gives the V and J calls and clone size. Across this sample there are roughly 860,000 distinct CDR3 sequences, with about 59% seen only once. The leading ten clones occupy 28% of the sample.

The chain was built from TRBV6-1 and TRBJ2-7; 7 nucleotides in the junction match TRBD1. Sample: blood. This clonotype was obtained from a man aged 30 to 45 in good health. The DNA reads as follows: TGTGCCAGCAGAACAGGGGCCTCCTACGAGCAGTACTTC. Its protein reads: CASRTGASYEQYF.